The clone carrying this TCR beta chain has more than one count but fewer than ten. This entry is derived from a study of blood T cell dynamics during melanoma immunotherapy. The time point is: week 3, after first cycle of checkpoint inhibitor. V dropped 4 bases and J dropped 4; count of bases not matched to a gene: 4. Per the germline V gene, CDR1 is MNHNS and CDR2 is SASEGT. The CDR3 is made up of 15 amino acids. Sequencing was performed with immunoSEQ multiplex PCR; in TCRdb, only in-frame clones are kept and a portion is missing. The sample comprises about 9,000 clones, 65% to 90% of which are singletons, and 1% to 1.2% rests with the top ten.

This chain connects TRBV6-1 to TRBJ2-3; TRBD2 agrees at 11 bases. This TCR derives from a human donor with melanoma. The specimen was blood, collected from a patient treated with checkpoint blockade. In DNA form, the CDR3 reads TGTGCCAGCAGTGTTTTAGCGGGGGGGCCAGATACGCAGTATTTT. Protein sequence: CASSVLAGGPDTQYF.